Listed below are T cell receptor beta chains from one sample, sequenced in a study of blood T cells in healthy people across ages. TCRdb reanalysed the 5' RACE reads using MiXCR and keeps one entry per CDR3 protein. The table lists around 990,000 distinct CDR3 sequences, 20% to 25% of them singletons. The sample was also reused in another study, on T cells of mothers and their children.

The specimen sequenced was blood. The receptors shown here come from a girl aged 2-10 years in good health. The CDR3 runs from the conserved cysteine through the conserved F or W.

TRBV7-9,CASSRDRGTTEAFF
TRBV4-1,CASSHPGSASYEQYF
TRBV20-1,CSARDWGGRDTQSRETQYF
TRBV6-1,CAGGIGTGFLYEQYF
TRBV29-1,CSAEWGGQYF
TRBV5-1,CASSLTGTHEQYF
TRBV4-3,CASSQEHAAGEYEQYF
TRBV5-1,CASRPTGGMGGYTF
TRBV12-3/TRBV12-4,CASRRGEYNEQFF
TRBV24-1,CATSDTRDSKPYEQYF
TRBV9,CASSAGSAKNIQYF
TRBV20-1,CSARRDRASGANVLTF
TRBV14,CASSQDFPFYGYTF
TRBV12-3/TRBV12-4,CASSLWQGGEKLFF